The 26 T cell receptor beta chains in this list originate from one sample, sequenced in a study of T cells in Graves' hyperthyroidism and ophthalmopathy. RNA transcripts provided the source from which TCR beta CDR3 regions were amplified. HTBI primers were employed in a first-round RT-PCR of the TCR CDR3. From the multiplex PCR reads, TCRdb called clonotypes with MiXCR, one entry per CDR3 protein. The sample gives more than 50,000 distinct CDR3 sequences, just under 50% of which show up once; around 11% is in the top ten. The sample comprised blood. Every receptor here comes from a woman in her thirties with Graves' ophthalmopathy.

The chain links TRBV10-3 to TRBJ2-1; 15 bases fit TRBD2. Trimming took 10 bases from V and 0 from J; bases not matched to a gene: 10. Germline CDR1 ENHRY, CDR2 SYGVKD. The CDR3 length is 18 residues. CDR3 sequence reads: CASRAGLAGGPSYNEQFF. Here the CDR3 DNA reads TGTGCCAGCAGAGCAGGACTAGCGGGAGGGCCCTCCTACAATGAGCAGTTCTTC.

This clonotype was observed once. The rearrangement joins TRBV19 to TRBJ2-7, with TRBD1 as a possible D gene (8 bases). The CDR3 extends over 12 amino acids. Between the trimmed V and J ends, which lost 6 bases and 9 bases, there was a span of 15 bases. CDR1 LNHDA and CDR2 SQIVND come from the germline V gene (reference sequence). CDR3 residues: CASREGGTGQYF. In DNA, the CDR3 is TGTGCCAGTAGAGAGGGGGGGACAGGGCAGTACTTC.

The chain carries TRBV5-4 and TRBJ2-6; tentative D call: TRBD1 (6 bases). The CDR3 has 12 residues. CDR1 SGHNT and CDR2 YYREEE come from the germline V gene (reference sequence). The V end was cut by 4 bases, the J end by 10 bases, with 9 bases between. The CDR3 protein is CASSIRGNVLTF. CDR3 nucleotides: TGTGCCAGCAGCATCAGGGGTAACGTCCTGACTTTC.

The genes are TRBV9 and TRBJ2-1; tentatively, D is TRBD2 (7 bases). V was pared by 0 bases and J by 0 bases, with 10 bases between. CDR1 is SGDLS, CDR2 YYNGEE, per germline. CDR3 length: 16 residues. Written as DNA, the CDR3 is TGTGCCAGCAGCGTAGAGGGAGGGGGCTCCTACAATGAGCAGTTCTTC. Its protein is CASSVEGGGSYNEQFF. The variable domain in full, with the rest retrieved from reference TRBV9 and TRBJ2-1, is DSGVTQTPKHLITATGQRVTLRCSPRSGDLSVYWYQQSLDQGLQFLIQYYNGEERAKGNILERFSAQQFPDLHSELNLSSLELGDSALYFCASSVEGGGSYNEQFFGPGTRLTVL.

The J gene is TRBJ1-5, the V gene TRBV12-3 or TRBV12-4; TRBD1 aligns across 7 bases. The length of the CDR3 is 13 residues. The V segment lost 4 bases and the J segment 8 bases; nucleotides outside the gene matches: 5. Written as DNA, the CDR3 is TGTGCCAGCAGTTCGACAGGGATCAAGCCCCAGCATTTT. It encodes CASSSTGIKPQHF.

This clonotype was recorded at least ten times. CDR3: CASSLPQGFGYTF. The CDR3 bases are TGTGCCAGCAGTTTACCACAGGGTTTTGGCTACACCTTC. This rearrangement joins TRBV28 to TRBJ1-2, with D tentatively TRBD1 (6 bases). This CDR3 region has 13 residues. The V gene lost 2 bases and the J gene lost 7 bases, with 11 bases spanning the gap. From germline, CDR1 is MDHEN and CDR2 SYDVKM.

This clonotype was counted at least ten times. The rearrangement links TRBV6-2 or TRBV6-3 to TRBJ2-3; D is possibly TRBD2 (7 bases). Germline CDR1 MNHEY, CDR2 SVGEGT. With 11 bases removed from V and 0 bases from J, the gap between germline ends came to 15 bases. The CDR3 spans 14 residues. CDR3 DNA: TGTGCCGGCGGGGGCGGGACTAGCACAGATACGCAGTATTTT. It codes for CAGGGGTSTDTQYF.

The genes are TRBV20-1 and TRBJ1-6; D gene uncertain. V was cut by 0 bases and J by 3 bases, with 9 bases left in between. The germline V gene has CDR1 DFQATT and CDR2 SNEGSKA (reference sequence). The CDR3 spans 15 residues. The CDR3 region has the DNA TGCAGTGCTAGAGATTCGGCTAACTATAATTCACCCCTCCACTTT. Its protein product is CSARDSANYNSPLHF.

This rearrangement joins TRBV12-3 or TRBV12-4 to TRBJ2-3; 12 nucleotides match TRBD2. There are 18 residues in the CDR3. With 6 bases clipped from V and 2 bases from J, the junction kept 12 bases outside the gene matches. The CDR3 is CASSFTRLAGVDTDTQYF. Written as DNA, the CDR3 is TGTGCCAGCAGCTTTACCAGACTAGCGGGAGTAGACACAGATACGCAGTATTTT.

This clonotype was seen ten or more times. The chain links TRBV6-6 to TRBJ2-1; the D gene could be TRBD1 or TRBD2 (8 bases each). The CDR3 sequence is 15 residues long. V was trimmed by 4 bases and J by 4 bases, leaving 14 bases between them. Germline V gives CDR1 MNHNY, CDR2 SVGAGI (reference sequence). In DNA, the CDR3 is TGTGCCAGCAGTTCGGGAGGGACAGGATACAATGAGCAGTTCTTC. Protein sequence: CASSSGGTGYNEQFF.

The chain carries TRBV9 and TRBJ2-5; 12 bases match TRBD2. J gave up 0 bases and V 3 bases, and 6 bases lay outside the gene matches. The germline V gene has CDR1 SGDLS and CDR2 YYNGEE. This CDR3 spans 17 amino acids. As DNA, the CDR3 is TGTGCCAGCAGCGCAGGACTAGCGGGAAAGGACCAAGAGACCCAGTACTTC. This gives the protein CASSAGLAGKDQETQYF.

This clonotype was detected many times. The chain combines TRBV29-1 with TRBJ2-5; the D call may be TRBD1 or TRBD2 (6 bases each). The CDR3 runs 11 residues. Germline CDR1 reads SQVTM; CDR2 reads ANQGSEA. V lost 8 bases and J 9 bases, leaving 16 bases between the germline ends. CDR3 DNA sequence: TGCAGCCAAGGGGGGTCGGAGGCCCAGTACTTC. It encodes CSQGGSEAQYF.

There are a few counts of this clonotype. A read error is possible here, since a much larger clone lies one base away. The rearrangement uses TRBV20-1 and TRBJ1-2; no clear D gene. The CDR3 extends over 15 amino acids. The V end lost 0 bases, the J end lost 7 bases, and 18 bases lay between the germline ends. The germline V gene has CDR1 DFQATT and CDR2 SNEGSKA (reference sequence). This CDR3 reads CSARDLLFVVSGYTF. Here the CDR3 DNA reads TGCAGTGCTAGAGATCTATTATTTGTTGTGAGTGGCTACACCTTC.

This clonotype has ten or more counts. CDR3: CATNRQGTSYEQYF. DNA of the CDR3: TGTGCCACCAACCGACAGGGGACCTCCTACGAGCAGTACTTC. The chain carries TRBV28 and TRBJ2-7; 8 nucleotides line up with TRBD1. V trimming: 10 bases; J trimming: 0 bases; junction bases outside the gene matches: 8. The CDR3 runs 14 residues. Germline-derived CDR1 and CDR2 are MDHEN and SYDVKM.

This clonotype has at least ten counts. J is TRBJ1-2 and V is TRBV20-1, with D tentatively TRBD1 (5 bases). With 3 bases removed from V and 4 bases from J, the gap between germline ends came to 9 bases. Germline V gives CDR1 DFQATT, CDR2 SNEGSKA (reference sequence). This CDR3 spans 12 amino acids. This CDR3 is CSARDNFYGYTF. CDR3 bases: TGCAGTGCTAGGGACAACTTCTATGGCTACACCTTC.

In its sample, this clonotype was seen many times. The chain employs TRBV7-3 and TRBJ2-3; possible D gene TRBD1, 6 bases. V was clipped by 4 bases and J by 3 bases, with 11 bases between them. CDR1 SGHTA and CDR2 FQGTGA come from the germline V gene. This CDR3 comprises 14 residues. DNA of the CDR3: TGTGCCAGCAGCTCCCGGGACAAAACAGATACGCAGTATTTT. Its protein product is CASSSRDKTDTQYF.

V usage is TRBV7-2 and J usage is TRBJ2-5; 8 nucleotides agree with TRBD1. Germline loops: CDR1 SGHTA, CDR2 FQGNSA. V lost 5 bases, J lost 9 bases, and 14 bases stayed unmatched. The CDR3 has 15 residues. In nucleotides, the CDR3 is TGTGCCAGCAGCGCCCATGGGACAGGCAATCAGCCCCAGTACTTC. Translation: CASSAHGTGNQPQYF.

Only one count was recorded for this clonotype. The chain uses TRBV25-1 and TRBJ1-5, with D possibly matching TRBD1 (6 bases). The germline CDR1 and CDR2 sequences are MGHDK and SYGVNS. With 10 bases removed from V and 3 bases from J, the gap between germline ends came to 22 bases. This CDR3 has 16 amino acids. The CDR3 coding sequence is TGTGCCATACCGAGGGGGACCATGGCGTTCAATCAGCCCCAGCATTTT. Protein: CAIPRGTMAFNQPQHF.

This clonotype was seen at least ten times. The chain is built from TRBV5-5 and TRBJ2-1; D ambiguous. V lost 2 bases, J lost 4 bases, and 13 bases lay in between. CDR1 SGHKS and CDR2 YYEKEE come from the germline V gene (reference sequence). The CDR3 spans 15 residues. The DNA of the CDR3 is TGTGCCAGCAGCTTTGGTATTTCGAATTACAATGAGCAGTTCTTC. Translating gives CASSFGISNYNEQFF. Combining the CDR3 with reference TRBV5-5 and TRBJ2-1 gives the whole variable domain DAGVTQSPTHLIKTRGQQVTLRCSPISGHKSVSWYQQVLGQGPQFIFQYYEKEERGRGNFPDRFSARQFPNYSSELNVNALLLGDSALYLCASSFGISNYNEQFFGPGTRLTVL.

Many counts were recorded for this clonotype. This chain links TRBV3-1 with TRBJ2-7; D remains ambiguous. Germline CDR1 and CDR2: LGHDT and YNNKEL (reference sequence). V gave up 0 bases and J gave up 3 bases, with 6 bases separating them. CDR3 length: 13 amino acids. The DNA for the CDR3 is TGTGCCAGCAGCCAAGACGGCTTCTACGAGCAGTACTTC. This encodes CASSQDGFYEQYF.

The V call is TRBV10-1, the J call TRBJ2-3, with 13 bases fitting TRBD2. CDR3 size: 15 residues. V lost 6 bases, J lost 4 bases, and 4 bases stayed unmatched. Germline V gene lookup returns CDR1 WNHNN and CDR2 SYGVQD (reference sequence). The CDR3 here is CASSETSGGPDTQYF. The CDR3 DNA is TGCGCCAGCAGCGAGACTAGCGGGGGGCCAGATACGCAGTATTTT.

There are many counts of this clonotype. This chain uses TRBV5-1 with TRBJ1-1; possibly TRBD1 for D (6 bases). V was cut by 0 bases and J by 1 base, with 7 bases left in between. Germline CDR1 SGHRS, CDR2 YFSETQ. The CDR3 sequence is 14 residues long. The CDR3 spells CASSLGQANTEAFF. CDR3 bases: TGCGCCAGCAGCTTGGGACAGGCGAACACTGAAGCTTTCTTT.

On this clonotype itself: A read error is possible here, since a much larger clone lies one base away. V gene TRBV24-1 combines with J gene TRBJ2-7; 9 bases line up with TRBD1. Germline CDR1 is KGHDR and CDR2 is SFDVKD. J gave up 2 bases and V 11 bases, and 15 bases lay outside the gene matches. The CDR3 runs 16 residues. The CDR3 reads CASIQGQGQGPYEQYF. The CDR3 nucleotides are TGTGCCAGCATCCAAGGGCAAGGACAGGGGCCCTACGAGCAGTACTTC.

This chain connects TRBV20-1 to TRBJ1-2; no clear D. CDR1 is DFQATT and CDR2 is SNEGSKA in the germline V gene (reference sequence). The V end was cut by 6 bases, the J end by 2 bases, with 7 bases between. This CDR3 region has 11 residues. In DNA, the CDR3 is TGCAGTGCGGTAGACAACTATGGCTACACCTTC. Translated, it gives CSAVDNYGYTF.

This clonotype was seen at least ten times. This rearrangement joins TRBV20-1 to TRBJ2-1; 7 positions agree with TRBD2. The CDR3 has 14 residues. CDR1 is DFQATT, CDR2 SNEGSKA, per germline (reference sequence). V shed 6 bases, J shed 8 bases, and the junction held 13 bases outside the gene matches. The DNA of the CDR3 is TGCAGTGCGAGGGGCGGGAGCTACCGGGATGAGCAGTTCTTC. Protein product: CSARGGSYRDEQFF.

This chain connects TRBV10-3 to TRBJ1-2; TRBD1 matches at 7 bases. From germline, CDR1 is ENHRY and CDR2 SYGVKD. Trimming removed 0 bases from V and 12 bases from J; junction bases left unmatched: 10. The CDR3 totals 14 residues. The CDR3 protein is CAISESMRGQGNTF. DNA for the CDR3: TGTGCCATCAGTGAGTCGATGAGGGGGCAAGGAAACACCTTC.